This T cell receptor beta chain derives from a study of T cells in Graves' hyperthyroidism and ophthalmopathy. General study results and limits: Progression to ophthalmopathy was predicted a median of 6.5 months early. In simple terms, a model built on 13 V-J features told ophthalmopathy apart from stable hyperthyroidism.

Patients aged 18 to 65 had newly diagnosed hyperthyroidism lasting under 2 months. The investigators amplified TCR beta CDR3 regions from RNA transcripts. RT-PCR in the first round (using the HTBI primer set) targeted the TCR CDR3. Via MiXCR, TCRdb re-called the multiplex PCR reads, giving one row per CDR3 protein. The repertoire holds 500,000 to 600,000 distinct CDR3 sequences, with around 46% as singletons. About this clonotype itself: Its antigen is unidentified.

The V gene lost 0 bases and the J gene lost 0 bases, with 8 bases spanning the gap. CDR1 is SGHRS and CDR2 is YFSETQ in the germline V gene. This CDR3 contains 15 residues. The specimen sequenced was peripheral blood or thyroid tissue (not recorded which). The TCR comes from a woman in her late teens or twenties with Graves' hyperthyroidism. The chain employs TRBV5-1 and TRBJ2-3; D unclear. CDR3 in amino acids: CASSLGFGSTDTQYF. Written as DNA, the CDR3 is TGCGCCAGCAGCTTGGGGTTCGGTAGCACAGATACGCAGTATTTT.